The text below deals with one T cell receptor beta chain. Its matching antigen is unknown. The sample belongs to a study of shared clonotypes between healthy human individuals. Each PCR replicate from the sorted subsets contained about 180 ng DNA, which is tens of thousands of T cell genomes. Here immunoSEQ multiplex PCR was the method, and the copy in TCRdb shows in-frame clones only, minus some. The table records roughly 1 million clones, 70% to 80% of them present only once. Study results and caveats: Sampling was confined to blood; repertoires within tissues likely differ. Naive subsets tended to show greater estimated richness than memory subsets.

Partitioning of CD4+ cells yielded a CD45RA+ naive subset and a CD45RA-negative memory subset. Trimming removed 0 bases from V and 7 bases from J; junction bases left unmatched: 2. The CDR3 loop spans 13 amino acids. The germline V gene encodes CDR1 MNHEY and CDR2 SVGAGI. The sequence derives from a man in his late teens or twenties in good health. Sample: memory CD4+ T cells sorted from blood. Subset specified: CD45RA-negative fraction. The chain links TRBV6-5 to TRBJ1-1, with 7 positions matching TRBD1. The CDR3 loop is CASSYSGQYEAFF. The CDR3 nucleotides read TGTGCCAGCAGTTACTCGGGACAGTATGAAGCTTTCTTT.